The 27 T cell receptor beta chains below come from one sample, sequenced in a study of T cell responses to AZD1222 COVID-19 vaccine. Sequencing was performed with immunoSEQ multiplex PCR; in TCRdb, only in-frame clones are kept and a portion is missing. The repertoire holds approximately 150,000 clones, with 85% to 95% as singletons. Sequenced material: peripheral blood, taken on day 0 of AZD1222 vaccination. These receptors came from an adult in good health.

The V call is TRBV19, the J call TRBJ1-2, with TRBD1 identical over 9 bases. Germline CDR1 LNHDA, CDR2 SQIVND (reference sequence). This CDR3 comprises 14 residues. Germline trimming cut 3 bases from V and 5 bases from J; bases unmatched to any gene: 4. As DNA, the CDR3 is TGTGCCAGTAGTATCGACAGGGGGAGATATGGCTACACCTTC. Its translation is CASSIDRGRYGYTF.

J is TRBJ2-1 and V is TRBV7-9; 8 positions match TRBD1. J was trimmed by 6 bases and V by 4 bases; bases with no gene match: 8. Germline V CDR1 and CDR2: SEHNR, FQNEAQ (reference sequence). This CDR3 is 15 amino acids long. Written as DNA, the CDR3 is TGTGCCAGCAGCTGGATGGACAGGGTGGGCAATGAGCAGTTCTTC. Translating it yields CASSWMDRVGNEQFF.

The chain is built from TRBV5-1 and TRBJ1-2, with D unresolved. The germline V gene encodes CDR1 SGHRS and CDR2 YFSETQ. Trimming took 4 bases from V and 4 from J, leaving 11 bases between them. This CDR3 is built from 13 residues. CDR3 bases: TGCGCCAGCAGCATCGGACCTTCCTATGGCTACACCTTC. Translation: CASSIGPSYGYTF. The full variable domain, its missing parts supplied by reference TRBV5-1 and TRBJ1-2, is KAGVTQTPRYLIKTRGQQVTLSCSPISGHRSVSWYQQTPGQGLQFLFEYFSETQRNKGNFPGRFSGRQFSNSRSEMNVSTLELGDSALYLCASSIGPSYGYTFGSGTRLTVV.

This clone was picked up one time. The rearrangement uses TRBV18 and TRBJ2-1; 7 bases are a match to TRBD2. The CDR3 extends over 16 amino acids. The trim removed 3 bases at V and 4 bases at J, leaving 9 bases unmatched. The germline CDR1 and CDR2 sequences are KGHSH and LQKENI. This CDR3 reads CASSPVPGGEYNEQFF. The CDR3 DNA is TGTGCCAGCTCACCCGTTCCGGGAGGAGAATACAATGAGCAGTTCTTC. The full variable domain, rest sourced from reference TRBV18 and TRBJ2-1, is NAGVMQNPRHLVRRRGQEARLRCSPMKGHSHVYWYRQLPEEGLKFMVYLQKENIIDESGMPKERFSAEFPKEGPSILRIQQVVRGDSAAYFCASSPVPGGEYNEQFFGPGTRLTVL.

J is TRBJ2-7 and V is TRBV7-9, with D uncertain. The germline V gene encodes CDR1 SEHNR and CDR2 FQNEAQ (reference sequence). The CDR3 is 14 amino acids. V was cut by 0 bases and J by 2 bases, with 8 bases left in between. CDR3 bases: TGTGCCAGCAGCTTAGCGGGCAGGCCCTACGAGCAGTACTTC. Translated, it gives CASSLAGRPYEQYF.

This rearrangement joins TRBV30 to TRBJ2-5; 8 nucleotides match TRBD1. V gave up 5 bases and J gave up 5 bases; unmatched junction bases: 7. Germline V gene data show CDR1 as GTSNPN and CDR2 as SVGIG (reference sequence). The CDR3 is 13 residues long. The CDR3 here is CAWAGGLEETQYF. The CDR3 nucleotides are TGTGCCTGGGCAGGGGGCTTGGAGGAGACCCAGTACTTC.

The rearrangement uses TRBV5-1 and TRBJ1-5; 8 bases align to TRBD1. The V and J ends lost 5 bases and 3 bases, in that order; junction bases with no gene match: 7. CDR3 length equals 15 residues. CDR1 and CDR2 (germline): SGHRS, YFSETQ. CDR3 in amino acids: CASRSGTGSNQPQHF. CDR3 DNA sequence: TGCGCCAGCAGATCCGGGACAGGCTCCAATCAGCCCCAGCATTTT.

This clone was seen a single time. For the CDR3, the DNA is TGTGCCAGCAGCCAACAACTAGCGGGACGGTACGAGCAGTACTTC. Its translation: CASSQQLAGRYEQYF. The chain is built from TRBV5-4 and TRBJ2-7, with 10 bases matching TRBD2. CDR1 is SGHNT, CDR2 YYREEE, per germline (reference sequence). The CDR3 has 15 residues. J was trimmed by 4 bases and V by 4 bases; bases with no gene match: 8.

The chain links TRBV28 to TRBJ1-1; 10 bases line up with TRBD1. This CDR3 is built from 16 residues. V was clipped by 0 bases and J by 5 bases; unmatched bases: 6. The germline gives CDR1 MDHEN, CDR2 SYDVKM. The chain's CDR3 is CASSLWGQGIGTEAFF. CDR3 nucleotides: TGTGCCAGCAGTTTATGGGGACAGGGGATAGGTACTGAAGCTTTCTTT.

The chain has TRBV6-6 and TRBJ1-1; 9 nucleotides agree with TRBD1. In germline, CDR1 is MNHNY, CDR2 SVGAGI (reference sequence). V dropped 5 bases and J dropped 0; count of bases not matched to a gene: 13. This CDR3 comprises 18 residues. In DNA form, the CDR3 reads TGTGCCAGCAGTCCACGAGGATGGGACAGGGTATTGAACACTGAAGCTTTCTTT. Protein: CASSPRGWDRVLNTEAFF.

This sequence joins TRBV29-1 and TRBJ2-1; either TRBD1 or TRBD2 may fit D (6 bases each). The CDR3 consists of 16 residues. The germline CDR1 and CDR2 sequences are SQVTM and ANQGSEA. V was trimmed by 1 base and J by 0 bases, leaving 13 bases between them. The CDR3 nucleotides read TGCAGCGTTGAAGGGGGGGCGGGAAGCTCCTACAATGAGCAGTTCTTC. Translated, it gives CSVEGGAGSSYNEQFF.

The rearrangement joins TRBV7-9 to TRBJ2-7; D not certain. From germline, CDR1 is SEHNR and CDR2 FQNEAQ (reference sequence). There are 12 residues in the CDR3. V lost 5 bases to trimming and J lost 4 bases, with 9 bases between them. Written as DNA, the CDR3 is TGTGCCAGCAGCATCCTAGGGTACGAGCAGTACTTC. It translates to CASSILGYEQYF. The full variable domain, with the rest looked up from reference TRBV7-9 and TRBJ2-7, is DTGVSQNPRHKITKRGQNVTFRCDPISEHNRLYWYRQTLGQGPEFLTYFQNEAQLEKSRLLSDRFSAERPKGSFSTLEIQRTEQGDSAMYLCASSILGYEQYFGPGTRLTVT.

The chain links TRBV4-1 to TRBJ1-1; 9 positions match TRBD1. From germline, CDR1 is MGHRA and CDR2 YSYEKL. V lost 5 bases and J lost 4; bases outside the gene matches: 8. This CDR3 contains 15 residues. CDR3 region: CASSESGTGITEAFF. CDR3 DNA sequence: TGCGCCAGCAGCGAATCCGGGACAGGGATCACTGAAGCTTTCTTT.

The V and J genes are TRBV12-5 and TRBJ2-1; TRBD2 matches at 10 bases. From germline, CDR1 is LGHNT and CDR2 FRNRAP. The CDR3 covers 16 residues. Trimming removed 0 bases from V and 5 bases from J; junction bases left unmatched: 4. CDR3 in amino acids: CASGLVGTSVHNEQFF. The DNA of the CDR3 is TGTGCTAGTGGTTTGGTTGGGACTAGCGTCCACAATGAGCAGTTCTTC.

The V gene is TRBV7-7, the J gene TRBJ2-5, with D unclear. Trimming shortened V by 1 base and J by 2 bases, and 8 bases separated the two germline ends. Germline V gene lookup returns CDR1 SSHAT and CDR2 FNYEAQ (reference sequence). The CDR3 is 14 residues long. The CDR3 here is CASSLGADQETQYF. The DNA for the CDR3 is TGTGCCAGCAGCTTAGGAGCAGATCAAGAGACCCAGTACTTC.

V gene TRBV19 combines with J gene TRBJ2-7; TRBD2 agrees at 9 bases. This CDR3 contains 15 residues. The germline CDR1 and CDR2 sequences are LNHDA and SQIVND (reference sequence). Trimming at V came to 3 bases and at J to 4 bases, leaving 7 bases not matched to a gene. The chain's CDR3 is CASSMTSGATYEQYF. The CDR3 DNA sequence: TGTGCCAGTAGTATGACTAGCGGAGCGACTTACGAGCAGTACTTC.

The chain is built from TRBV7-8 and TRBJ2-5; possibly TRBD1 or TRBD2 for D (6 bases each). Germline V gene sequence: CDR1 SGHVS, CDR2 FQNEAQ. The CDR3 totals 13 residues. With 2 bases removed from V and 5 bases from J, the gap between germline ends came to 9 bases. CDR3 in amino acids: CASSLRRGETQYF. The CDR3 DNA is TGTGCCAGCAGCTTAAGGAGGGGGGAGACCCAGTACTTC.

CDR3 nucleotide sequence: TGTGCCAGCAGCGTCCTCTCCTATGGCTACACCTTC. This sequence encodes CASSVLSYGYTF. The chain uses TRBV9 and TRBJ1-2; D gene ambiguous. This CDR3 spans 12 amino acids. Germline V gene data show CDR1 as SGDLS and CDR2 as YYNGEE. The V gene lost 2 bases and the J gene lost 4 bases, with 6 bases spanning the gap.

The J gene is TRBJ1-4, the V gene TRBV5-4, with 7 bases identical to TRBD1. V lost 2 bases, J lost 8 bases, and 3 bases stayed unmatched. Germline CDR1 and CDR2: SGHNT and YYREEE (reference sequence). This CDR3 contains 13 residues. Written as DNA, the CDR3 is TGTGCCAGCAGCTTCGGACAGGCAGAAAAACTGTTTTTT. This sequence encodes CASSFGQAEKLFF.

The V call is TRBV19, the J call TRBJ1-1, with D perhaps matching TRBD1 (5 bases). The V gene lost 3 bases and the J gene lost 3 bases, with 14 bases spanning the gap. CDR1 LNHDA and CDR2 SQIVND come from the germline V gene (reference sequence). CDR3 length: 15 residues. The DNA of the CDR3 is TGTGCCAGTAGTATGGTAGGACATTCGGACACTGAAGCTTTCTTT. Translated, it gives CASSMVGHSDTEAFF.

V usage is TRBV3-1 (or the pseudogene TRBV3-2) and J usage is TRBJ2-3; unclear D gene. The CDR3 contains 15 residues. Germline CDR1 is LGHDT and CDR2 is YNNKEL (reference sequence). V lost 1 base and J 2 bases, leaving 10 bases between the germline ends. The CDR3 coding sequence is TGTGCCAGCAGCCAAGGTCTCTCGTTCACAGATACGCAGTATTTT. Translating gives CASSQGLSFTDTQYF.

The genes are TRBV5-1 and TRBJ1-4, with TRBD1 as a possible D gene (6 bases). V shed 4 bases and J shed 0 bases, with 16 bases lying between them. The CDR3 has 17 residues. Germline CDR1 reads SGHRS; CDR2 reads YFSETQ. CDR3 residues: CASSPDSPQTTNEKLFF. In DNA form, the CDR3 reads TGCGCCAGCAGCCCGGACAGTCCCCAAACAACTAATGAAAAACTGTTTTTT.

This chain connects TRBV7-9 to TRBJ1-1; TRBD1 agrees at 7 bases. Germline V lookup: CDR1 SEHNR, CDR2 FQNEAQ (reference sequence). The trim removed 3 bases at V and 7 bases at J, leaving 14 bases unmatched. The CDR3 loop spans 16 amino acids. The CDR3 here is CASSFDRAVNPSEAFF. CDR3 bases: TGTGCCAGCAGCTTTGACAGGGCGGTGAACCCGAGTGAAGCTTTCTTT.

The chain couples TRBV27 to TRBJ2-1; 11 nucleotides line up with TRBD2. Germline CDR1 and CDR2: MNHEY and SMNVEV (reference sequence). The CDR3 spans 16 residues. With V trimmed by 5 bases and J by 3 bases, 6 bases remained unmatched. The CDR3 region is CASSRYGTSGYNEQFF. In nucleotides, the CDR3 is TGTGCCAGCAGTCGATACGGGACTAGCGGCTACAATGAGCAGTTCTTC.

The V and J genes are TRBV19 and TRBJ2-1, with TRBD1 matching 9 bases. The CDR3 has 14 residues. Germline V gene lookup returns CDR1 LNHDA and CDR2 SQIVND (reference sequence). Unmatched junction bases numbered 2, after V lost 5 bases and J lost 3 bases. The CDR3 reads CASSRQGVYNEQFF. The DNA for the CDR3 is TGTGCCAGTAGTCGACAGGGGGTCTACAATGAGCAGTTCTTC.

The rearrangement links TRBV30 to TRBJ1-2; possible D gene TRBD1, 6 bases. Trimming took 8 bases from V and 5 from J, leaving 15 bases between them. This CDR3 is built from 12 residues. Germline CDR1 and CDR2: GTSNPN and SVGIG (reference sequence). The CDR3 sequence: CAMLGGAYGYTF. The CDR3 nucleotides are TGTGCCATGCTGGGGGGGGCGTATGGCTACACCTTC.

The V gene is TRBV7-9, the J gene TRBJ2-7; D possibly corresponds to TRBD2 (6 bases). The V gene lost 5 bases and the J gene lost 4 bases, with 18 bases spanning the gap. Per the germline V gene, CDR1 is SEHNR and CDR2 is FQNEAQ (reference sequence). The CDR3 covers 15 residues. CDR3 in DNA: TGTGCCAGCAGCAACACAGGACCCGGAGGGTACGAGCAGTACTTC. Its translation: CASSNTGPGGYEQYF.